The 13 T cell receptor beta chains given below trace back to one sample, sequenced in a study of PD-L1 blockade in urothelial cancer. The time point was: peripheral blood 6 weeks after treatment start. Measured with immunoSEQ multiplex PCR; TCRdb has only the in-frame clones, and not every one. The sample has some 120,000 clones; about 89% are singletons. The sequencing used PBMCs, collected around atezolizumab (anti-PD-L1) treatment. The receptor source for this set is a man between 60 and 75 years old with urothelial cancer.

The chain links TRBV18 to TRBJ2-2; D possibly corresponds to TRBD1 (5 bases). V lost 1 base and J 3 bases, leaving 12 bases between the germline ends. The CDR3 is made up of 16 amino acids. Germline loops: CDR1 KGHSH, CDR2 LQKENI. The CDR3, as DNA: TGTGCCAGCTCACCACAACCAGGGCTTGACACCGGGGAGCTGTTTTTT. This codes for CASSPQPGLDTGELFF.

The chain couples TRBV29-1 to TRBJ2-7; D is possibly TRBD1 (6 bases). V dropped 5 bases and J dropped 3 bases, with 8 bases sitting between them. The CDR3 runs to 11 residues. Germline lookup yields CDR1 SQVTM and CDR2 ANQGSEA. The CDR3 DNA follows: TGCAGCGTTCTGGACAGCTACGAGCAGTACTTC. Its translation: CSVLDSYEQYF.

The rearrangement joins TRBV5-1 to TRBJ2-4; 9 bases are a match to TRBD1. CDR1 is SGHRS, CDR2 YFSETQ, per germline. Trimming at V came to 4 bases and at J to 1 base, leaving 12 bases not matched to a gene. The CDR3 has 18 residues. The CDR3 protein is CASSSVVGTGLAKNIQYF. CDR3 nucleotide sequence: TGCGCCAGCAGCAGTGTAGTAGGGACAGGGTTGGCCAAAAACATTCAGTACTTC.

The chain combines TRBV5-1 with TRBJ1-5, with TRBD1 matching 7 bases. From germline, CDR1 is SGHRS and CDR2 YFSETQ. J gave up 7 bases and V 0 bases, and 7 bases lay outside the gene matches. The CDR3 has 15 amino acids. This CDR3 reads CASSLEGQKAQPQHF. CDR3 DNA sequence: TGCGCCAGCAGCTTGGAGGGACAGAAGGCACAGCCCCAGCATTTT.

This chain uses TRBV6-1 with TRBJ1-5; possibly TRBD1 for D (6 bases). The germline CDR1 and CDR2 sequences are MNHNS and SASEGT. The CDR3 sequence is 14 residues long. With 6 bases removed from V and 3 bases from J, the gap between germline ends came to 12 bases. CDR3 residues: CASSLDRVNQPQHF. CDR3 sequence (DNA): TGTGCCAGCAGCCTGGACAGAGTCAATCAGCCCCAGCATTTT.

This chain connects TRBV5-6 to TRBJ2-7, with 7 bases fitting TRBD2. Unmatched junction bases numbered 8, after V lost 7 bases and J lost 7 bases. Germline CDR1 is SGHDT and CDR2 is YYEEEE. This CDR3 spans 12 amino acids. CDR3: CASGRESREQYF. Here the CDR3 DNA reads TGTGCCAGCGGGAGGGAGAGTCGGGAGCAGTACTTC.

This chain uses TRBV14 with TRBJ2-4, with D possibly being TRBD2 (7 bases). CDR3 length equals 14 residues. Trimming removed 4 bases from V and 8 bases from J, with 15 bases in between. Germline values: CDR1 SGHDN, CDR2 FVKESK. The DNA for the CDR3 is TGTGCCAGCAGCCGTCGGGGGGCCAGTCACATTCAGTACTTC. Translating it yields CASSRRGASHIQYF.

The genes are TRBV28 and TRBJ1-1, with D possibly matching TRBD1 (5 bases). The CDR3 is 14 amino acids. From germline, CDR1 is MDHEN and CDR2 SYDVKM. V lost 2 bases, J lost 11 bases, and 18 bases lay in between. CDR3 sequence reads: CASSLSGATLGAFF. CDR3 DNA: TGTGCCAGCAGTTTAAGCGGGGCCACCTTAGGGGCTTTCTTT.

The count of this clone is one. This chain connects TRBV9 to TRBJ1-4; D possibly corresponds to TRBD1 (6 bases). The CDR3 loop spans 15 amino acids. CDR1 and CDR2 (germline): SGDLS, YYNGEE. Trimming took 4 bases from V and 4 from J, leaving 14 bases between them. The CDR3 reads CASSSGTSYNEKLFF. CDR3 in DNA: TGTGCCAGCAGCTCCGGGACATCGTATAATGAAAAACTGTTTTTT.

This clone showed up just a few times. The rearrangement joins TRBV6-1 to TRBJ1-2; D unclear. The V and J ends lost 1 base and 3 bases respectively, with 9 bases between them. Germline V CDR1 and CDR2: MNHNS, SASEGT. The CDR3 covers 14 residues. CDR3 residues: CASSEGLTDYGYTF. CDR3 nucleotides: TGTGCCAGCAGTGAAGGGTTAACGGACTATGGCTACACCTTC.

V is TRBV6-5 and J is TRBJ2-7; TRBD1 agrees at 10 bases. V shed 0 bases, J shed 3 bases, and the junction held 2 bases outside the gene matches. Germline V CDR1 and CDR2: MNHEY, SVGAGI. This CDR3 region has 15 residues. In nucleotides, the CDR3 is TGTGCCAGCAGTTACTCTGGGACAGGGGACTACGAGCAGTACTTC. Residues: CASSYSGTGDYEQYF.

This chain uses TRBV2 with TRBJ2-7; possible D gene TRBD2, 5 bases. The CDR3 runs to 14 residues. V was cut by 1 base and J by 2 bases, with 9 bases left in between. Germline-derived CDR1 and CDR2 are SNHLY and FYNNEI. The CDR3: CASSEGERPYEQYF. The CDR3 DNA reads TGTGCCAGCAGTGAAGGGGAGCGACCCTACGAGCAGTACTTC.

The chain is built from TRBV19 and TRBJ2-7; tentatively, D is TRBD1 (5 bases). V lost 1 base, J lost 7 bases, and 14 bases lay in between. The germline gives CDR1 LNHDA, CDR2 SQIVND (reference sequence). The CDR3 spans 14 residues. DNA of the CDR3: TGTGCCAGTAGTATAGGTCTCACCAAGGGGGAGCAGTACTTC. Protein: CASSIGLTKGEQYF.